This is a list of T cell receptor beta chains from one sample in a study of CD8 T cells in Susac syndrome. Each CDR3 protein gets one entry after TCRdb re-called the immunoSEQ multiplex PCR reads with MiXCR. The table lists some 200,000 distinct CDR3 sequences, about 95% of them singletons. Sequenced material: CD4+ T cells from PBMCs. All receptors derive from a human donor with multiple sclerosis. CDR3s include the opening cysteine and the closing phenylalanine or tryptophan.

V: TRBV7-9; length: 17; CDR3: CASSFRRGSGDTGELFF
V: TRBV3-1; length: 15; CDR3: CASRAGRGGFSPLHF
V: TRBV2; length: 14; CDR3: CASRPDRGSGEQYF
V: TRBV5-1; length: 14; CDR3: CASSPGTGGMKLFF
V: TRBV7-3; length: 14; CDR3: CASSMKPGTYHKFF
V: TRBV27; length: 17; CDR3: CASSSKKTANYNSPLHF
V: TRBV30; length: 13; CDR3: CAWSGAGNQPQHF
V: TRBV11-2; length: 16; CDR3: CASSPRHSPGANVLTF
V: TRBV2; length: 12; CDR3: CASHVLREKLFF
V: TRBV4-1; length: 14; CDR3: CASSQVEGIYGYTF
V: TRBV20-1; length: 14; CDR3: CSAKGGTSYNEQFF
V: TRBV15; length: 16; CDR3: CATSRGLAGGTGELFF
V: TRBV20-1; length: 13; CDR3: CSARVPGLLEQYF
V: TRBV2; length: 14; CDR3: CASSLYRTGGEQYF
V: TRBV6-4; length: 13; CDR3: CASSASGSYGYTF
V: TRBV28; length: 15; CDR3: CASSSSDRDYQPQHF
V: TRBV20-1; length: 13; CDR3: CSARGGRAYEQYF
V: TRBV20-1; length: 13; CDR3: CSARNSLFYEQYF
V: TRBV20-1; length: 14; CDR3: CSASPARFQETQYF
V: TRBV12-3/TRBV12-4; length: 14; CDR3: CASSFRDRLDTQYF
V: TRBV20-1; length: 15; CDR3: CSARGRGSPGNEQFF
V: TRBV27; length: 16; CDR3: CASSFSRTGSGEKLFF
V: TRBV4-1; length: 14; CDR3: CASSHPTGGNEQYF
V: TRBV20-1; length: 13; CDR3: CSARQGANQPQHF
V: TRBV29-1; length: 14; CDR3: CSVERRGGTDTQYF
V: TRBV29-1; length: 13; CDR3: CSGDGGRSNEQFF
V: TRBV7-9; length: 12; CDR3: CASSFVSYEQYF
V: TRBV9; length: 14; CDR3: CASSVGTAPDTQYF
V: TRBV9; length: 13; CDR3: CASSVEEKETQYF
V: TRBV6-5; length: 16; CDR3: CASSYSKSASYGGQYF
V: TRBV25-1; length: 15; CDR3: CASSEWRAGSEKLFF
V: TRBV2; length: 13; CDR3: CASGVNTGTEAFF
V: TRBV3-1; length: 16; CDR3: CASSHGTGGEGNTIYF
V: TRBV24-1; length: 14; CDR3: CATSDNDRKDTQYF
V: TRBV18; length: 17; CDR3: CASSSGQGISGNQPQHF
V: TRBV6-2/TRBV6-3; length: 13; CDR3: CASSRGNLETQYF
V: TRBV4-2; length: 12; CDR3: CASSQDRAEQFF